Described below is a single T cell receptor beta chain sequence and its context. What it recognizes is unknown. Repertoires were generated with immunoSEQ multiplex PCR, while TCRdb's copy carries only in-frame clones and drops some. The repertoire holds over a million clones, with 95% to 97% as singletons. CDR1 and CDR2 (germline): MRHNA, SNTAGT. There are 17 residues in the CDR3. The ends were cut back, 1 base at V and 4 bases at J, with 14 bases in the middle. The sample belongs to a study of shared clonotypes between healthy human individuals. Study results and limitations: Non-shared clonotypes had lower generation probabilities than clonotypes shared by all four sorted-subset donors.

Sequences were obtained from naive CD4+ T cells sorted from blood. The subset: CD45RA+ positively selected. This clonotype originated in a man between 25 and 39 years old in good health. V and J are TRBV6-4 and TRBJ2-6; weak D call: TRBD2 (5 bases). CDR3 sequence: CASSDYSGDSGANVLTF. The CDR3 nucleotides are TGTGCCAGCAGTGACTATTCCGGGGATTCCGGGGCCAACGTCCTGACTTTC.